These 31 T cell receptor beta chains were all obtained from the same sample, sequenced in a study of blood T cell repertoires in COVID-19. Data came from immunoSEQ multiplex PCR; TCRdb stores just in-frame clones and leaves some out. The sample has under 65,000 clones; around 93% are singletons. Sequenced input: peripheral blood. The receptors here all came from a man aged 45 to 65 with acute or convalescent COVID-19.

The rearrangement links TRBV28 to TRBJ1-4, with D possibly being TRBD1 (5 bases). The CDR3 spans 14 residues. In germline, CDR1 is MDHEN, CDR2 SYDVKM. The V and J ends lost 8 bases and 2 bases respectively, with 12 bases between them. DNA of the CDR3: TGTGCCAGCTTTAGGGGTGCGACTAATGAAAAACTGTTTTTT. Translation: CASFRGATNEKLFF.

The J gene is TRBJ1-5, the V gene TRBV5-5; 7 positions agree with TRBD1. CDR3 length: 14 amino acids. With V trimmed by 0 bases and J by 6 bases, 3 bases remained unmatched. Germline CDR1 reads SGHKS; CDR2 reads YYEKEE (reference sequence). CDR3 in amino acids: CASSLGQGGQPQHF. The CDR3 nucleotides read TGTGCCAGCAGCTTGGGGCAGGGGGGTCAGCCCCAGCATTTT.

The V and J genes are TRBV7-2 and TRBJ2-3, with 9 bases fitting TRBD1. V trimming: 2 bases; J trimming: 5 bases; junction bases outside the gene matches: 2. The CDR3 loop spans 14 amino acids. CDR1 is SGHTA and CDR2 is FQGNSA in the germline V gene. CDR3: CASSLRQGGDTQYF. CDR3 nucleotide sequence: TGTGCCAGCAGCTTACGACAGGGGGGAGATACGCAGTATTTT.

The J gene is TRBJ2-7, the V gene TRBV11-2; 8 positions agree with TRBD2. The V and J ends lost 1 base and 3 bases, in that order; junction bases with no gene match: 2. This CDR3 has 14 amino acids. Germline CDR1 SGHAT, CDR2 FQNNGV. The CDR3 DNA reads TGTGCCAGCAGCTTAGCGGGACTAGTCTACGAGCAGTACTTC. Translation gives CASSLAGLVYEQYF.

This chain connects TRBV7-9 to TRBJ1-5; 7 positions agree with TRBD1. Per the germline V gene, CDR1 is SEHNR and CDR2 is FQNEAQ (reference sequence). CDR3 length: 14 residues. Trimming cost V 5 bases and J 2 bases; bases outside gene matches: 3. The chain's CDR3 is CASSRDSGNQPQHF. The CDR3 bases are TGTGCCAGCAGCCGGGACAGTGGCAATCAGCCCCAGCATTTT. Drawing the rest from reference TRBV7-9 and TRBJ1-5, the complete variable domain is DTGVSQNPRHKITKRGQNVTFRCDPISEHNRLYWYRQTLGQGPEFLTYFQNEAQLEKSRLLSDRFSAERPKGSFSTLEIQRTEQGDSAMYLCASSRDSGNQPQHFGDGTRLSIL.

The V and J genes are TRBV7-2 and TRBJ1-2; 7 positions match TRBD1. The CDR3 is 15 amino acids. Per germline, CDR1 SGHTA and CDR2 FQGNSA. The junction had 8 bases not matched to a gene; V was cut back by 5 bases and J by 2 bases. CDR3 sequence (DNA): TGTGCCAGCAGCCCCCGACAGGGTAAAAACTATGGCTACACCTTC. Encoded protein: CASSPRQGKNYGYTF.

CDR3 DNA sequence: TGTGCCACCAGTGGGACAGGGTCCATCGAGCAGTACTTC. This codes for CATSGTGSIEQYF. The chain recombines TRBV24-1 with TRBJ2-7; 8 bases map to TRBD1. The CDR3 runs 13 residues. Per germline, CDR1 KGHDR and CDR2 SFDVKD. Germline trimming cut 5 bases from V and 6 bases from J; bases unmatched to any gene: 5.

This clone was detected a few times. The DNA of the CDR3 is TGTGCCAGCTCACCATTAAGCACAGATACGCAGTATTTT. This encodes CASSPLSTDTQYF. The rearrangement uses TRBV18 and TRBJ2-3; D is uncertain. With 2 bases removed from V and 0 bases from J, the gap between germline ends came to 3 bases. In germline, CDR1 is KGHSH, CDR2 LQKENI. CDR3 length equals 13 residues.

The chain has TRBV28 and TRBJ1-2; perhaps TRBD1 as D (5 bases). The CDR3 is made up of 13 amino acids. Germline V gene sequence: CDR1 MDHEN, CDR2 SYDVKM. Trimming removed 5 bases from V and 0 bases from J, with 7 bases in between. CDR3 in DNA: TGTGCCAGCAGTAGACAGACTAACTATGGCTACACCTTC. Its protein is CASSRQTNYGYTF.

The chain links TRBV2 to TRBJ2-3, with 11 bases matching TRBD2. Per the germline V gene, CDR1 is SNHLY and CDR2 is FYNNEI. J was trimmed by 3 bases and V by 5 bases; bases with no gene match: 7. This CDR3 contains 16 residues. The CDR3 nucleotides are TGTGCCAGCAGTTATAGCGGGGGGGCCGGGACAGATACGCAGTATTTT. Translated, it gives CASSYSGGAGTDTQYF. Variable domain in full (rest from reference TRBV2 and TRBJ2-3): EPEVTQTPSHQVTQMGQEVILRCVPISNHLYFYWYRQILGQKVEFLVSFYNNEISEKSEIFDDQFSVERPDGSNFTLKIRSTKLEDSAMYFCASSYSGGAGTDTQYFGPGTRLTVL.

The rearrangement uses TRBV6-6 and TRBJ1-6, with TRBD1 matching over 10 bases. This CDR3 contains 15 residues. In germline, CDR1 is MNHNY, CDR2 SVGAGI (reference sequence). Unmatched junction bases numbered 6, after V lost 4 bases and J lost 9 bases. CDR3 bases: TGTGCCAGCAGTTCGAGGGGGACAGGGGCTTCACCCCTCCACTTT. Protein sequence: CASSSRGTGASPLHF.

The V gene is TRBV5-1, the J gene TRBJ2-7; 10 nucleotides line up with TRBD2. Germline V gene sequence: CDR1 SGHRS, CDR2 YFSETQ. Trimming took 4 bases from V and 6 from J; bases not matched to a gene: 4. This CDR3 is built from 13 residues. DNA for the CDR3: TGCGCCAGCAGCCCGGGACTAGCGAGCGAGCAGTACTTC. Its protein is CASSPGLASEQYF. Complete variable domain (other parts from reference TRBV5-1 and TRBJ2-7): KAGVTQTPRYLIKTRGQQVTLSCSPISGHRSVSWYQQTPGQGLQFLFEYFSETQRNKGNFPGRFSGRQFSNSRSEMNVSTLELGDSALYLCASSPGLASEQYFGPGTRLTVT.

V and J are TRBV30 and TRBJ2-7; D is possibly TRBD1 (6 bases). This CDR3 contains 14 residues. CDR1 and CDR2 from the germline V gene are GTSNPN and SVGIG (reference sequence). V was cut by 1 base and J by 5 bases, with 15 bases left in between. The CDR3 nucleotides read TGTGCCTGGAGTGCCCGGGACATCCTCGACGAGCAGTACTTC. It codes for CAWSARDILDEQYF.

The CDR3 sequence is CASTRIGGSEQFF. The DNA for the CDR3 is TGTGCCAGCACCAGGATAGGTGGAAGTGAGCAGTTCTTC. The chain carries TRBV6-5 and TRBJ2-1; D not certain. The CDR3 runs 13 residues. V lost 7 bases and J lost 9, with 16 bases in between. Germline V gene lookup returns CDR1 MNHEY and CDR2 SVGAGI.

The CDR3 DNA is TGCGCCAGCAGCCGGGACAGATACGAGCAGTACTTC. This translates into CASSRDRYEQYF. The chain employs TRBV5-1 and TRBJ2-7, with TRBD1 identical over 7 bases. CDR1 is SGHRS, CDR2 YFSETQ, per germline. Unmatched junction bases numbered 2, after V lost 4 bases and J lost 4 bases. The CDR3 is made up of 12 amino acids.

CDR3 in DNA: TGTGCCAGCAGCTCCTGGACAGGCACCGGGGAGCTGTTTTTT. This encodes CASSSWTGTGELFF. J is TRBJ2-2 and V is TRBV13, with 7 bases aligning to TRBD1. The germline gives CDR1 PRHDT, CDR2 FYEKMQ (reference sequence). CDR3 length: 14 residues. J lost 4 bases, V lost 4 bases, and 3 bases had no gene match.

The V and J genes are TRBV5-8 and TRBJ2-2, with TRBD1 matching over 10 bases. J was trimmed by 3 bases and V by 0 bases; bases with no gene match: 5. Per the germline V gene, CDR1 is SGHTS and CDR2 is YDEGEE. This CDR3 contains 17 residues. The CDR3 region is CASSLGRQGADTGELFF. DNA of the CDR3: TGTGCCAGCAGCTTGGGGAGACAGGGGGCGGACACCGGGGAGCTGTTTTTT.

V gene TRBV3-1 (or the pseudogene TRBV3-2) combines with J gene TRBJ2-6; tentative D call: TRBD2 (6 bases). CDR3 length equals 15 residues. Germline V CDR1 and CDR2: LGHDT, YNNKEL (reference sequence). Trimming left V 4 bases short and J 4 bases short, with 11 bases between. Here the CDR3 DNA reads TGTGCCAGCAGCCGACGCGGGACCGGGGCCAACGTCCTGACTTTC. Translating it yields CASSRRGTGANVLTF.

The chain combines TRBV5-4 with TRBJ2-1; 7 bases are shared with TRBD1. J gave up 0 bases and V 0 bases, and 6 bases lay outside the gene matches. The CDR3 is 17 residues long. The germline CDR1 and CDR2 sequences are SGHNT and YYREEE (reference sequence). This CDR3 is CASSLVGGQSSYNEQFF. The CDR3 nucleotides are TGTGCCAGCAGCTTGGTAGGGGGACAGAGCTCCTACAATGAGCAGTTCTTC.

V gene TRBV5-8 combines with J gene TRBJ1-2; no clear D gene. Germline V lookup: CDR1 SGHTS, CDR2 YDEGEE. This CDR3 has 13 residues. V lost 1 base to trimming and J lost 5 bases, with 9 bases between them. For the CDR3, the DNA is TGTGCCAGCAGCTTGACAGTCGGATATGGCTACACCTTC. Its protein product is CASSLTVGYGYTF.

This rearrangement joins TRBV5-1 to TRBJ1-6; 7 nucleotides line up with TRBD1. V dropped 3 bases and J dropped 9; count of bases not matched to a gene: 6. Germline V gives CDR1 SGHRS, CDR2 YFSETQ. This CDR3 region has 14 residues. The DNA of the CDR3 is TGCGCCAGCAGCTGGGCGGGACAGCGTTCACCCCTCCACTTT. Encoded protein: CASSWAGQRSPLHF.

This clone was recorded only once. This chain connects TRBV14 to TRBJ2-1; TRBD2 matches 9 bases. Germline CDR1 is SGHDN and CDR2 is FVKESK. V dropped 2 bases and J dropped 3; count of bases not matched to a gene: 2. This CDR3 contains 15 residues. The CDR3 DNA reads as TGTGCCAGCAGCCAACAACTAGCGGGCTACAATGAGCAGTTCTTC. This sequence encodes CASSQQLAGYNEQFF.

The chain links TRBV6-5 to TRBJ2-2; TRBD1 is a possible D gene (6 bases). Trimming cost V 4 bases and J 4 bases, with 16 bases left between them. The CDR3 is 16 residues long. The V gene's germline CDR1 is MNHEY and CDR2 SVGAGI. CDR3 residues: CASSLNMKGGTGELFF. CDR3 in DNA: TGTGCCAGCAGTTTGAATATGAAAGGGGGCACCGGGGAGCTGTTTTTT.

The chain has TRBV10-2 and TRBJ2-1; 14 bases fit TRBD2. The germline gives CDR1 WSHSY, CDR2 SAAADI. This CDR3 spans 13 amino acids. V was pared by 6 bases and J by 10 bases, with 2 bases of the junction left unmatched. This CDR3 reads CASRGLAGGEQFF. The CDR3 nucleotides are TGCGCCAGCAGAGGACTAGCGGGGGGCGAGCAGTTCTTC.

This chain links TRBV20-1 with TRBJ1-2; 7 bases line up with TRBD1. V was pared by 3 bases and J by 7 bases, with 8 bases of the junction left unmatched. This CDR3 is built from 13 residues. Germline V lookup: CDR1 DFQATT, CDR2 SNEGSKA (reference sequence). This chain's CDR3 is CSASAGGSGGYTF. CDR3 DNA sequence: TGCAGTGCTAGTGCAGGGGGATCTGGTGGCTACACCTTC.

The chain combines TRBV29-1 with TRBJ1-1; tentatively, D is TRBD1 (5 bases). CDR3 length: 11 amino acids. Germline CDR1 SQVTM, CDR2 ANQGSEA. Trimming shortened V by 7 bases and J by 11 bases, and 17 bases separated the two germline ends. The CDR3 nucleotides are TGCAGCGCGACCAGGGATCCGGTCGCTTTCTTT. Its translation is CSATRDPVAFF. Using reference TRBV29-1 and TRBJ1-1 for the parts outside the CDR3, the full variable domain is SAVISQKPSRDICQRGTSLTIQCQVDSQVTMMFWYRQQPGQSLTLIATANQGSEATYESGFVIDKFPISRPNLTFSTLTVSNMSPEDSSIYLCSATRDPVAFFGQGTRLTVV.

The rearrangement links TRBV5-4 to TRBJ1-1, with no clear D. CDR3 length equals 13 residues. The V gene lost 3 bases and the J gene lost 3 bases, with 9 bases spanning the gap. The germline V gene has CDR1 SGHNT and CDR2 YYREEE (reference sequence). The CDR3 region has the DNA TGTGCCAGCAGCTCTCCCACGGACACTGAAGCTTTCTTT. The encoded protein is CASSSPTDTEAFF.

This chain uses TRBV7-2 with TRBJ1-2; D not certain. V shed 1 base and J shed 6 bases, with 12 bases lying between them. The CDR3 spans 14 residues. Germline V CDR1 and CDR2: SGHTA, FQGNSA. The CDR3 region is CASSLDGGVNGYTF. DNA of the CDR3: TGTGCCAGCAGCTTAGATGGCGGGGTAAATGGCTACACCTTC.

The gene calls are TRBV6-5 and TRBJ2-7; TRBD1 aligns across 10 bases. V shed 6 bases, J shed 4 bases, and the junction held 9 bases outside the gene matches. This CDR3 has 15 amino acids. In germline, CDR1 is MNHEY, CDR2 SVGAGI. This chain's CDR3 is CASRLTRDRGYEQYF. The CDR3 coding sequence is TGTGCCAGCAGACTCACCCGGGACAGGGGTTACGAGCAGTACTTC.

The chain has TRBV19 and TRBJ2-1; 10 bases map to TRBD1. With 5 bases clipped from V and 7 bases from J, the junction kept 11 bases outside the gene matches. Germline values: CDR1 LNHDA, CDR2 SQIVND (reference sequence). The CDR3 spans 16 residues. DNA for the CDR3: TGTGCCAGTAGTCCCCTCGCGGGACAGGGGAGGAATGAGCAGTTCTTC. Translated: CASSPLAGQGRNEQFF.

This clone was picked up a small number of times. This chain links TRBV18 with TRBJ1-3; the D is unclear. Germline CDR1 KGHSH, CDR2 LQKENI. Trimming cost V 6 bases and J 4 bases, with 10 bases left between them. This CDR3 contains 13 residues. Here the CDR3 reads CASSPGLGNTIYF. The CDR3, as DNA: TGTGCCAGCTCTCCTGGACTCGGAAACACCATATATTTT.